The rows below give T cell receptor beta chains drawn from one sample of a study of shared clonotypes between healthy human individuals. Libraries were prepared by immunoSEQ multiplex PCR; TCRdb keeps only in-frame clonotypes and omits some of them. The sample lists about 2,500,000 clones, approximately 92% occurring once. Specimen: naive CD4+ T cells sorted from blood. All receptors come from a man aged 18 to 29 in good health. CDR3s include the opening cysteine and the closing phenylalanine or tryptophan.

CDR3: CASSQEGRNLYGYTF; J: TRBJ1-2; V: TRBV4-1
CDR3: CASSPDRGRGNIQYF; J: TRBJ2-4; V: TRBV5-6
CDR3: CASSPGQGVIEKLFF; J: TRBJ1-4; V: TRBV6-5
CDR3: CASIKERVGDTQYF; J: TRBJ2-3; V: TRBV7-2
CDR3: CASSQEQGAYNEQFF; J: TRBJ2-1; V: TRBV14
CDR3: CASSLNPGAAGNTIYF; J: TRBJ1-3; V: TRBV5-1
CDR3: CASGIGTSGGTDTQYF; J: TRBJ2-3; V: TRBV12-5
CDR3: CASSQGETSGSYEQYF; J: TRBJ2-7; V: TRBV4-1
CDR3: CASSTDRTGERRPQHF; J: TRBJ1-5; V: TRBV19
CDR3: CASSSGHSGANVLTF; J: TRBJ2-6; V: TRBV10-1
CDR3: CASSLDWEAYYGYTF; J: TRBJ1-2; V: TRBV5-1
CDR3: CAWKAPWMSEQYF; J: TRBJ2-7; V: TRBV30
CDR3: CASSANSGPYEQYF; J: TRBJ2-7; V: TRBV10-3
CDR3: CASSQRQDSNNEQFF; J: TRBJ2-1; V: TRBV4-3
CDR3: CASSFSGGNTGELFF; J: TRBJ2-2; V: TRBV5-1
CDR3: CATESGDRSYEQYF; J: TRBJ2-7; V: TRBV19
CDR3: CASSYTDSTYEQYF; J: TRBJ2-7; V: TRBV6-6
CDR3: CASGPSGVGEQFF; J: TRBJ2-1; V: TRBV12-5
CDR3: CAWSPTGRAVRGYTF; J: TRBJ1-2; V: TRBV30
CDR3: CASSLVAGLNTEAFF; J: TRBJ1-1; V: TRBV7-2
CDR3: CASSEARQFTDTQYF; J: TRBJ2-3; V: TRBV6-1
CDR3: CAWRAKGSTDTQYF; J: TRBJ2-3; V: TRBV30
CDR3: CASSPIGSNQPQHF; J: TRBJ1-5; V: TRBV18
CDR3: CASSLVKKKSSYEQYF; J: TRBJ2-7; V: TRBV7-9
CDR3: CASSRNGGFSYNEQFF; J: TRBJ2-1; V: TRBV6-4
CDR3: CATRGGNIQYF; J: TRBJ2-4; V: TRBV6-5
CDR3: CASSWAGGRDGYTF; J: TRBJ1-2; V: TRBV27
CDR3: CASSPRSSYNEQFF; J: TRBJ2-1; V: TRBV28
CDR3: CASSGQGPAYEQYF; J: TRBJ2-7; V: TRBV2
CDR3: CASTRLVTDTQYF; J: TRBJ2-3; V: TRBV7-2
CDR3: CSAEGGVFGELFF; J: TRBJ2-2; V: TRBV29-1
CDR3: CASSGDRVISPLHF; J: TRBJ1-6; V: TRBV9
CDR3: CASSQQGPKLFF; J: TRBJ1-4; V: TRBV6-1